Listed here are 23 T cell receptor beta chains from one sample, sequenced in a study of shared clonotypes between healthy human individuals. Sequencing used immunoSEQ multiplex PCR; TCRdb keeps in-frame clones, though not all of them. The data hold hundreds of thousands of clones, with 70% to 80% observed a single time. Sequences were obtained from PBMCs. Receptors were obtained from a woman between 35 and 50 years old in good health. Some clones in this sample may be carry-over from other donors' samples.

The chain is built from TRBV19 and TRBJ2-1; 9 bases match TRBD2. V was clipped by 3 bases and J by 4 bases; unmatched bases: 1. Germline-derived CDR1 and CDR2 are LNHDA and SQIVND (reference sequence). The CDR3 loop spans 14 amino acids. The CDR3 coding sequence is TGTGCCAGTAGTATGCTAGCGGGGTACAATGAGCAGTTCTTC. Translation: CASSMLAGYNEQFF.

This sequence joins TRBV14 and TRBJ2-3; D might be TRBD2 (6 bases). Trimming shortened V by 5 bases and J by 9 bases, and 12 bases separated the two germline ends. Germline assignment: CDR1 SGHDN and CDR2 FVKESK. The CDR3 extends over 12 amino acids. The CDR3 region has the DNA TGTGCCAGCAGCACCGGAGGGGTCACGCAGTATTTT. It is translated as CASSTGGVTQYF.

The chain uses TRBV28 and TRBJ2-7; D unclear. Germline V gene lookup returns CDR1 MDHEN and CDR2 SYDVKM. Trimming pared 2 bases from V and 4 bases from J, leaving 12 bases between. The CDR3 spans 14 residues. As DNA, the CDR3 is TGTGCCAGCAGTTTAGCTCCATTATGGTACGAGCAGTACTTC. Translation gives CASSLAPLWYEQYF. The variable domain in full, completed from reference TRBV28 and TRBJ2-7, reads DVKVTQSSRYLVKRTGEKVFLECVQDMDHENMFWYRQDPGLGLRLIYFSYDVKMKEKGDIPEGYSVSREKKERFSLILESASTNQTSMYLCASSLAPLWYEQYFGPGTRLTVT.

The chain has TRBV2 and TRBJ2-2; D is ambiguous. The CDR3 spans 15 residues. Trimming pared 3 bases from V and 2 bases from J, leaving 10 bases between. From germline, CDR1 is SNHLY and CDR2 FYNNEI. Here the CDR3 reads CASSDTTLNTGELFF. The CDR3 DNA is TGTGCCAGCAGTGACACGACTCTTAACACCGGGGAGCTGTTTTTT.

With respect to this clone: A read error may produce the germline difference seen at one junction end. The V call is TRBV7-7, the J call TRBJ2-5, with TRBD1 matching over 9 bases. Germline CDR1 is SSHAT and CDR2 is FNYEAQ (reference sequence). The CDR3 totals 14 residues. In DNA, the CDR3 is TGTGCTAGCAGCTTAGGACAGGGGTGGGAGACCCAGTACTTC. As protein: CASSLGQGWETQYF.

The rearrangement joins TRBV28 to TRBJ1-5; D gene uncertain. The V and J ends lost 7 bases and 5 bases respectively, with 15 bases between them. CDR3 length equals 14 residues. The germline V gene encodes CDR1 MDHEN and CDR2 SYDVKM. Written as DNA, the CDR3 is TGTGCCAGCACCCTATCGGGTCGTTATCAGCCCCAGCATTTT. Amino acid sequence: CASTLSGRYQPQHF.

The CDR3 DNA sequence: TGTGCCAGCAGTGGGACACGGGGTAGGGATGGCTACACCTTC. It codes for CASSGTRGRDGYTF. The V gene is TRBV2, the J gene TRBJ1-2; possible D gene TRBD1, 5 bases. Germline V gene lookup returns CDR1 SNHLY and CDR2 FYNNEI. CDR3 length: 14 residues. V gave up 4 bases and J gave up 6 bases, with 15 bases separating them.

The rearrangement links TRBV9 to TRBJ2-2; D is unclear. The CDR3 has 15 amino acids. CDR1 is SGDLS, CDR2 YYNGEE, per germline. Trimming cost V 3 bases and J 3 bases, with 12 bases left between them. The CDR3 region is CASSAQSRDTGELFF. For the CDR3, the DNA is TGTGCCAGCAGCGCCCAGTCTAGGGACACCGGGGAGCTGTTTTTT.

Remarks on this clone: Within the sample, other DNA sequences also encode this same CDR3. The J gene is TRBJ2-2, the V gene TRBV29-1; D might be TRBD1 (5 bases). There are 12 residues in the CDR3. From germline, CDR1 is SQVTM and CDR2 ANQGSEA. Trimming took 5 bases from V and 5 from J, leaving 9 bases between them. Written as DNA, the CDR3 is TGCAGCGTTAGACAGTCGACCGGGGAGCTGTTTTTT. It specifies CSVRQSTGELFF.

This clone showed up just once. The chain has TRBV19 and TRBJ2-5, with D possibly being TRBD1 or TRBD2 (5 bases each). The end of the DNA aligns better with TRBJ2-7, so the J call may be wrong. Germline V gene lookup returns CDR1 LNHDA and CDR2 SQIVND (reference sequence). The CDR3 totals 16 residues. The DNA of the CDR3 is TGTGCCAGTAGTAACGACCCGGGACGAGGCTCCTACGAGCAGTACTTC. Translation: CASSNDPGRGSYEQYF.

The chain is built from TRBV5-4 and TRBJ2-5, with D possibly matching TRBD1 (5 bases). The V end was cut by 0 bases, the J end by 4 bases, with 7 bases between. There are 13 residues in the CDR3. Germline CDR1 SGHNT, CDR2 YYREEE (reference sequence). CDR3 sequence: CASSLGRAETQYF. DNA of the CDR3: TGTGCCAGCAGCTTGGGCAGGGCAGAGACCCAGTACTTC.

The CDR3 sequence: CASTRTDTQYF. As DNA, the CDR3 is TGTGCCAGCACTAGAACAGATACGCAGTATTTT. The V call is TRBV6-1, the J call TRBJ2-3; D unclear. V lost 7 bases and J 3 bases, leaving 5 bases between the germline ends. This CDR3 is 11 amino acids long. CDR1 and CDR2 from the germline V gene are MNHNS and SASEGT.

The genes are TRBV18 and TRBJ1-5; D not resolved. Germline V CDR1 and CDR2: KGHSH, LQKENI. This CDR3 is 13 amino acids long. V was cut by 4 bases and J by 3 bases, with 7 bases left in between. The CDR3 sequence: CASSLSYNQPQHF. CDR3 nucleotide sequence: TGTGCCAGCTCACTCAGCTACAATCAGCCCCAGCATTTT. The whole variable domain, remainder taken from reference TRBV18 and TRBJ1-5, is NAGVMQNPRHLVRRRGQEARLRCSPMKGHSHVYWYRQLPEEGLKFMVYLQKENIIDESGMPKERFSAEFPKEGPSILRIQQVVRGDSAAYFCASSLSYNQPQHFGDGTRLSIL.

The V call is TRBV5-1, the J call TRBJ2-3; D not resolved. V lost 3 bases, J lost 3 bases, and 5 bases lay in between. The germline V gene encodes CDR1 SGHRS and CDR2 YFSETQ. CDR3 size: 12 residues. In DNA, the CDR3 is TGCGCCAGCAGCTACGAAACAGATACGCAGTATTTT. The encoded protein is CASSYETDTQYF.

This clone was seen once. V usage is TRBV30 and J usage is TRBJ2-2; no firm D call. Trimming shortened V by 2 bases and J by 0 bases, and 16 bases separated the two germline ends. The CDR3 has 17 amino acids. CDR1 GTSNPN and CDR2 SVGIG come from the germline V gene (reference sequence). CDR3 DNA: TGTGCCTGGAGTAACTGGGTAGGGCCATCGAACACCGGGGAGCTGTTTTTT. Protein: CAWSNWVGPSNTGELFF.

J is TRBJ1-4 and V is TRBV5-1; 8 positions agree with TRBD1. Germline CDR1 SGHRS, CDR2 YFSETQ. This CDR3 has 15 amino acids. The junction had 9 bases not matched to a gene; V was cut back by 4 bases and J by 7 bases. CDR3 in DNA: TGCGCCAGCAGCCTAGGACAGGGTGTGTCTGAAAAACTGTTTTTT. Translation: CASSLGQGVSEKLFF.

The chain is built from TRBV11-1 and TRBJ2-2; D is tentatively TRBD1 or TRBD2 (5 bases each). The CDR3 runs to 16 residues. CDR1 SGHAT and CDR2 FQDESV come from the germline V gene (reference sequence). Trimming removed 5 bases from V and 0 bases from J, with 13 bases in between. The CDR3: CASSHLGRSNTGELFF. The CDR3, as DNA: TGTGCCAGCAGCCACTTGGGACGATCGAACACCGGGGAGCTGTTTTTT.

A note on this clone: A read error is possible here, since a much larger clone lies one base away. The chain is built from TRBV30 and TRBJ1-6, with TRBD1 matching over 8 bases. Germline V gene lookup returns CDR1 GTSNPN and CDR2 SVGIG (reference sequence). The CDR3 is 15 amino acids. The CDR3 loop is CAWIQGARNNSPPHF. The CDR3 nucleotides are TGTGCCTGGATTCAGGGGGCGAGGAATAATTCACCCCCCCACTTT. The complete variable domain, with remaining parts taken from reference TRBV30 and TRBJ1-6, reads SQTIHQWPATLVQPVGSPLSLECTVEGTSNPNLYWYRQAAGRGLQLLFYSVGIGQISSEVPQNLSASRPQDRQFILSSKKLLLSDSGFYLCAWIQGARNNSPPHFGNGTRLTVT.

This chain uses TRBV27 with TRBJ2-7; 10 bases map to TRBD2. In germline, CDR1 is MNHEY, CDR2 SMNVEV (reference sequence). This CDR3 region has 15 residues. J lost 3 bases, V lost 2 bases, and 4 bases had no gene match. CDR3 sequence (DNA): TGTGCCAGCAGTTTAGCCCTAGCGGGAGACTACGAGCAGTACTTC. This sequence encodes CASSLALAGDYEQYF.

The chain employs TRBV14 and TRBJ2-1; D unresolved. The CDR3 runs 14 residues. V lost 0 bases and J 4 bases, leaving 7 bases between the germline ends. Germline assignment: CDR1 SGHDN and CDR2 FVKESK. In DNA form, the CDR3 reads TGTGCCAGCAGCCAAGATCTTGGGTACAATGAGCAGTTCTTC. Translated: CASSQDLGYNEQFF. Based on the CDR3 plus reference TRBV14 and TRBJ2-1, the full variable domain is EAGVTQFPSHSVIEKGQTVTLRCDPISGHDNLYWYRRVMGKEIKFLLHFVKESKQDESGMPNNRFLAERTGGTYSTLKVQPAELEDSGVYFCASSQDLGYNEQFFGPGTRLTVL.

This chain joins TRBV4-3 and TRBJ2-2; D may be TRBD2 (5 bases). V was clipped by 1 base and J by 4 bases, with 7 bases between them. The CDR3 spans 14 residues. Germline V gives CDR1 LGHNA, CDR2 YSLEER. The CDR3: CASSQGRGTGELFF. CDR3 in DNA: TGCGCCAGCAGCCAAGGCCGGGGCACCGGGGAGCTGTTTTTT.

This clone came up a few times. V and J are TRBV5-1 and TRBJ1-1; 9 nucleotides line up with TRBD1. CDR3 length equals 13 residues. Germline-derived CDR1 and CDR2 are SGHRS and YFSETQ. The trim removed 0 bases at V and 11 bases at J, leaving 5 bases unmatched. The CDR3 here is CASSLDTGGLAFF. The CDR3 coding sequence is TGCGCCAGCAGCTTGGATACAGGGGGCTTGGCTTTCTTT.

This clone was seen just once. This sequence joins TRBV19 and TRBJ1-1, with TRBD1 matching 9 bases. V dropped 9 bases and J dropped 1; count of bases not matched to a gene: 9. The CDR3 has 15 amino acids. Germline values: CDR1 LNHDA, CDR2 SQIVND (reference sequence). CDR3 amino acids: CASQEPGQGNTEAFF. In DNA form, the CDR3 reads TGTGCCAGCCAAGAACCGGGACAGGGGAACACTGAAGCTTTCTTT.